The 16 T cell receptor beta chains listed next were all sequenced from one sample in a study of blood T cell repertoires in COVID-19. Generated by immunoSEQ multiplex PCR, the TCRdb table keeps only in-frame clones and is missing some. The table has more than 250,000 clones, roughly 85% seen once; the top ten hold about 5%. The specimen sequenced was PBMCs or T cells enriched from blood (not recorded which). The receptors come from a man between 35 and 55 years old who had been exposed to COVID-19.

This clone has only one observation. This chain connects TRBV15 to TRBJ1-2; D call uncertain. Trimming pared 0 bases from V and 7 bases from J, leaving 6 bases between. This CDR3 is built from 12 residues. Germline lookup yields CDR1 LNHNV and CDR2 YYDKDF (reference sequence). Written as DNA, the CDR3 is TGTGCCACCAGCAGAGATTCATTTGGCTACACCTTC. As protein: CATSRDSFGYTF.

J is TRBJ2-1 and V is TRBV10-3; no clear D gene. CDR1 ENHRY and CDR2 SYGVKD come from the germline V gene. This CDR3 is built from 15 residues. V lost 2 bases, J lost 0 bases, and 8 bases lay in between. The CDR3 sequence: CAISEGSSSYNEQFF. As DNA, the CDR3 is TGTGCCATCAGTGAGGGCTCCAGCTCCTACAATGAGCAGTTCTTC.

J is TRBJ1-2 and V is TRBV5-4, with 9 bases lining up with TRBD1. Germline assignment: CDR1 SGHNT and CDR2 YYREEE (reference sequence). The CDR3 consists of 15 residues. V lost 7 bases, J lost 8 bases, and 15 bases stayed unmatched. The CDR3 loop reads CASGTGGLNIRGYTF. In DNA, the CDR3 is TGTGCCAGCGGCACAGGGGGCTTAAATATCAGGGGCTACACCTTC.

This clone was found once. DNA for the CDR3: TGTGCCAGCAGCTTGGCCCGTTCCCTCCGGAGTGAGCCCCAGCATTTT. Translated, it gives CASSLARSLRSEPQHF. V is TRBV5-5 and J is TRBJ1-5; no clear D. The CDR3 consists of 16 residues. V gave up 0 bases and J gave up 8 bases, with 18 bases separating them. Germline lookup yields CDR1 SGHKS and CDR2 YYEKEE (reference sequence).

Only a few counts were recorded for this clone. J is TRBJ1-2 and V is TRBV5-8, with 9 positions matching TRBD1. Germline CDR1 and CDR2: SGHTS and YDEGEE. Trimming at V came to 2 bases and at J to 10 bases, leaving 12 bases not matched to a gene. The length of the CDR3 is 15 residues. The CDR3 here is CASSFGDRVRNLYTF. In DNA, the CDR3 is TGTGCCAGCAGCTTCGGGGACAGGGTCCGTAATCTCTACACCTTC.

This sequence joins TRBV23-1 and TRBJ2-3; maybe TRBD1 (6 bases). TRBV23-1 is an ORF; its function is uncertain. This CDR3 region has 16 residues. V lost 6 bases and J lost 2, with 18 bases in between. CDR3 bases: TGCGCCAGCAGCCTACTCGGACAGCCCCTCACAGATACGCAGTATTTT. It is translated as CASSLLGQPLTDTQYF.

In this sample, this clone turned up once. The J gene is TRBJ2-1, the V gene TRBV2; D is perhaps TRBD2 (6 bases). The V end was cut by 8 bases, the J end by 9 bases, with 20 bases between. The germline CDR1 and CDR2 sequences are SNHLY and FYNNEI. CDR3 length: 14 amino acids. The CDR3 loop is CASGGDSPAAEQFF. The CDR3 region has the DNA TGTGCCAGCGGCGGGGACTCCCCCGCCGCTGAGCAGTTCTTC.

The chain couples TRBV5-6 to TRBJ1-2; D perhaps matches TRBD1 (6 bases). The V and J ends lost 4 bases and 2 bases respectively, with 9 bases between them. Germline CDR1 is SGHDT and CDR2 is YYEEEE. This CDR3 region has 13 residues. CDR3: CASSGGPNYGYTF. In DNA form, the CDR3 reads TGTGCCAGCAGCGGGGGCCCCAACTATGGCTACACCTTC.

The gene calls are TRBV7-3 and TRBJ2-1; D gene ambiguous. CDR1 is SGHTA and CDR2 is FQGTGA in the germline V gene. The CDR3 contains 11 residues. V shed 6 bases and J shed 5 bases, with 5 bases lying between them. CDR3 sequence (DNA): TGTGCCAGCAGTTCTGACAATGAGCAGTTCTTC. Its protein product is CASSSDNEQFF.

The chain is built from TRBV5-1 and TRBJ1-2, with D possibly matching TRBD1 (5 bases). The germline V and J ends were trimmed by 4 bases and 2 bases, with 9 bases remaining between them. The CDR3 loop spans 13 amino acids. Germline-derived CDR1 and CDR2 are SGHRS and YFSETQ. CDR3 in amino acids: CASSKDTNYGYTF. The CDR3 bases are TGCGCCAGCAGCAAGGACACGAACTATGGCTACACCTTC. The variable domain in full, completed from reference TRBV5-1 and TRBJ1-2, reads KAGVTQTPRYLIKTRGQQVTLSCSPISGHRSVSWYQQTPGQGLQFLFEYFSETQRNKGNFPGRFSGRQFSNSRSEMNVSTLELGDSALYLCASSKDTNYGYTFGSGTRLTVV.

V gene TRBV29-1 combines with J gene TRBJ2-7, with a tentative D call TRBD2 (6 bases). Per germline, CDR1 SQVTM and CDR2 ANQGSEA. Trimming left V 5 bases short and J 7 bases short, with 15 bases between. The CDR3 is 12 residues long. CDR3 in DNA: TGCAGCGTTTCCGGGACTCCCGCGGAGCAGTACTTC. Amino acid sequence: CSVSGTPAEQYF.

The V and J genes are TRBV29-1 and TRBJ2-1; 7 positions match TRBD2. Germline CDR1 SQVTM, CDR2 ANQGSEA. After removal of 3 bases from V and 12 bases from J, the junction contained 5 bases not matched to a gene. This CDR3 has 11 amino acids. The CDR3 bases are TGCAGCGTTGATCGGGAGGTGGGGCAGTTCTTC. Amino acid sequence: CSVDREVGQFF.

The gene calls are TRBV28 and TRBJ1-2; D unresolved. The germline V gene has CDR1 MDHEN and CDR2 SYDVKM. Deletions cut 5 bases from V and 0 bases from J, with 4 bases between. The CDR3 is 12 residues long. CDR3: CASSPSNYGYTF. CDR3 in DNA: TGTGCCAGCAGTCCCTCTAACTATGGCTACACCTTC.

The DNA for the CDR3 is TGTGCCAGCAGTCAGACAGGCTACCCTAACTATGGCTACACCTTC. This codes for CASSQTGYPNYGYTF. V and J are TRBV6-5 and TRBJ1-2; weak D call: TRBD1 (6 bases). In germline, CDR1 is MNHEY, CDR2 SVGAGI. This CDR3 has 15 amino acids. Trimming removed 5 bases from V and 0 bases from J, with 13 bases in between.

The chain carries TRBV3-1 (or the pseudogene TRBV3-2) and TRBJ1-4; no definite D call. The germline CDR1 and CDR2 sequences are LGHDT and YNNKEL (reference sequence). V was clipped by 1 base and J by 5 bases, with 11 bases between them. There are 15 residues in the CDR3. The CDR3 coding sequence is TGTGCCAGCAGCCAAGGCGTTGGAGGGAATGAAAAACTGTTTTTT. Its translation is CASSQGVGGNEKLFF.

The chain joins TRBV5-4 to TRBJ2-1; D ambiguous. The CDR3 has 12 residues. Germline V gene lookup returns CDR1 SGHNT and CDR2 YYREEE (reference sequence). With 0 bases removed from V and 14 bases from J, the gap between germline ends came to 12 bases. The CDR3 coding sequence is TGTGCCAGCAGCTTGGATCCGGGTTGGGAGTTCTTC. The encoded protein is CASSLDPGWEFF.